This T cell receptor (beta chain) emerged from a study of blood T cell repertoires in COVID-19. Across the whole study: T cells, B-cell-depleted T cells, or PBMCs supplied cDNA or gDNA.

Clones were read by immunoSEQ multiplex PCR, and TCRdb kept only the in-frame ones, dropping some. The table records 350,000 or so clones, more than 75% of them present only once. Trimming took off 4 bases at V and 2 bases at J, with 12 bases between the two ends. The CDR3 spans 14 residues. Germline V CDR1 and CDR2: SGHRS, YFSETQ. The chain couples TRBV5-1 to TRBJ2-5, with D perhaps TRBD1 (6 bases). This TCR came from a young woman who had recovered from COVID-19. The specimen was PBMCs or T cells enriched from blood (not recorded which). The CDR3 nucleotides are TGCGCCAGCAGCATTGGACAGACTCAAGAGACCCAGTACTTC. As protein: CASSIGQTQETQYF.